This entry describes one TCR beta chain. No cognate antigen has been identified for it. No much larger clone exists at a distance of one base, and base qualities are not known. TCRbeta CDR3 regions were amplified from genomic DNA by means of the immunoSEQ Assay, a bias-controlled multiplex PCR. Per the original workflow: The number of nucleated cells in each sample was estimated by amplification of reference gene primers within the assay. Sequence reads were collapsed and filtered to measure the absolute abundance of every unique TCRbeta CDR3 rearrangement. For each sample, productive Simpson clonality was calculated by taking the square root of Simpson's diversity index across productive rearrangements. The table comes from immuneACCESS by way of TCRdb, which keeps in-frame sequences with V and J called. Part of the clones is missing from these tables; in studies checked, under half for an unresolved V gene and the rest for unknown reasons. V and J calls and clone size are as listed in that table; D and trimming were resolved from the DNA. In this sample the table shows around 210,000 clones, approximately 87% of which occur a single time. The ten top clones hold 0.65% to 0.95% of the sample.

From its cysteine to its phenylalanine, the CDR3 spans 13 amino acids. CDR3 DNA only is kept here, 39 bases in frame from base 1. Via the germline V gene, CDR1 is MNHEY and CDR2 SVGAGI. V lost 5 bases and J lost 0 bases; the stretch between them is 7 bases long. The data were taken from a study of blood T cell repertoires in COVID-19 (dated by TCRdb to about 2020). At the level of the whole study: Samples from collaborators originated in the United States, Italy and Spain and spanned both the acute and convalescent phases of COVID-19. The material from the prospective study consisted of cDNA or gDNA derived from T cells, B-cell-depleted T cells, or PBMCs. The dataset comprised deeply sampled blood TCRbeta repertoires from subjects exposed to, actively infected with, or recovered from COVID-19. The repertoires were released in a freely available public database intended as a resource for research on the immune response to SARS-CoV-2. The samples were drawn from the first 160 participants of the ongoing ImmuneRACE study and from more than 1,000 subjects provided by 6 global collaborators. Sample metadata almost always included a de-identified subject ID, COVID-19 status, age in years and sex. Where HLA class I and class II types were available, the types were taken from metadata supplied by the sample provider, not from assay-based typing.

Points the paper makes about the study in general: How much clinical and demographic metadata was included differed by source and by participant, and the metadata was provided uncurated.

Whole blood was collected in K2EDTA tubes by collaborating institutions according to the institutions' own protocols. For TCRbeta analysis, collaborators shipped samples in one of three forms: frozen whole blood, isolated PBMCs, or DNA extracted from either of those sample types. Sequenced sample: peripheral blood. The receptor was derived from a woman aged 65 to 85 with acute or convalescent COVID-19. In this chain, TRBV6-5 is recombined with TRBJ2-5, with no reliable assignment of the D segment. DNA sequence: TGTGCCAGCAGTACAGAGTACCAAGAGACCCAGTACTTC. This gives the protein CASSTEYQETQYF.